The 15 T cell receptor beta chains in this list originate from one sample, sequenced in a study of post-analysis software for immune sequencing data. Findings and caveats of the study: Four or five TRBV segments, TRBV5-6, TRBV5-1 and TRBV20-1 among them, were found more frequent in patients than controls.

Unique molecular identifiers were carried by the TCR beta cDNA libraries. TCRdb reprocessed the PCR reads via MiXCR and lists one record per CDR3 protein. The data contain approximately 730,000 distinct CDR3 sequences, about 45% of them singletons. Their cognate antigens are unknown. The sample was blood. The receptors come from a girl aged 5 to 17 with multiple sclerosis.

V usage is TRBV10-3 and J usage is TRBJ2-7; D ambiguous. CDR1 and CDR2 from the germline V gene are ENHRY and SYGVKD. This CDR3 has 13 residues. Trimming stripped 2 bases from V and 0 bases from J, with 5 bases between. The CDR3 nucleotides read TGTGCCATCAGTGAGGACACCTCCTACGAGCAGTACTTC. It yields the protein CAISEDTSYEQYF.

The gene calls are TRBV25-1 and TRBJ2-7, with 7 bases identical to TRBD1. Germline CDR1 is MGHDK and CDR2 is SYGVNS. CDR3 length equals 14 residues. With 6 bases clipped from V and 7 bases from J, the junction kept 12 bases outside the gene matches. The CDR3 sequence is CASRGIQGVGEQYF. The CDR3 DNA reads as TGTGCCAGCAGGGGGATCCAGGGGGTTGGGGAGCAGTACTTC.

CDR3 nucleotide sequence: TGTGCCAGCAGCTTGGATACAGGGGTTCAAGAGACCCAGTACTTC. Residues: CASSLDTGVQETQYF. The rearrangement links TRBV7-6 to TRBJ2-5; 7 bases are a match to TRBD1. The ends lost 3 bases at V and 2 bases at J; junction bases unmatched: 6. Looked up from germline, CDR1 is SGHVS and CDR2 is FNYEAQ. The CDR3 has 15 amino acids.

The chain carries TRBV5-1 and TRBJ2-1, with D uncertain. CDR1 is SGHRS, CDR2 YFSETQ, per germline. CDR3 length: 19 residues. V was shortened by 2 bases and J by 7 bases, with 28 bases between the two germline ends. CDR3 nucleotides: TGCGCCAGCAGCTTCCGTTTAGGGAATCAGGTCGGTGGTATAAATGAGCAGTTCTTC. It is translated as CASSFRLGNQVGGINEQFF.

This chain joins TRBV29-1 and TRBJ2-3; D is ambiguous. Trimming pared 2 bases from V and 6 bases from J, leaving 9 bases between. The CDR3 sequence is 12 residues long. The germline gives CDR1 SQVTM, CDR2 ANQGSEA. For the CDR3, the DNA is TGCAGCGTTGAAACGGCGTGGGATACGCAGTATTTT. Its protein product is CSVETAWDTQYF.

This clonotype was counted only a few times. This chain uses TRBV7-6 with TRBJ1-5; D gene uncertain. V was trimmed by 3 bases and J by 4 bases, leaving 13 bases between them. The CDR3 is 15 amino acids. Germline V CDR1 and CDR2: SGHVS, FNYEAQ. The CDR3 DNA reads TGTGCCAGCAGCTTCGGGTTGGGCCCTAATCAGCCCCAGCATTTT. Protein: CASSFGLGPNQPQHF.

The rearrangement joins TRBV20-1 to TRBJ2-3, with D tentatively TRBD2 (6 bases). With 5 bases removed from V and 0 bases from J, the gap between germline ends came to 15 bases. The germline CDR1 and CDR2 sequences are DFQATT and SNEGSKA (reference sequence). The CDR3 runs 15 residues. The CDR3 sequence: CSAGRSGASTDTQYF. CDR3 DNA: TGCAGTGCTGGGCGTAGCGGAGCTAGCACAGATACGCAGTATTTT.

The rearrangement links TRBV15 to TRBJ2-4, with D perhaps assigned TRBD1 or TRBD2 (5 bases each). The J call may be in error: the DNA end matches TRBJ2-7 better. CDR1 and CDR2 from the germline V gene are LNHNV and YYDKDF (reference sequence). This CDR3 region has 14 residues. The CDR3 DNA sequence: TGTGCCACCAGCACCTCACGGGGCAGGAACGAGCAGTACTTC. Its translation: CATSTSRGRNEQYF.

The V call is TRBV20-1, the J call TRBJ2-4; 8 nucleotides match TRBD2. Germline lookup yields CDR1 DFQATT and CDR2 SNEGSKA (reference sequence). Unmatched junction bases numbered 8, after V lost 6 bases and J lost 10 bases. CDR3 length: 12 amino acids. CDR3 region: CSAVPGGDIQYF. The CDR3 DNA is TGCAGTGCGGTCCCGGGGGGGGATATTCAGTACTTC.

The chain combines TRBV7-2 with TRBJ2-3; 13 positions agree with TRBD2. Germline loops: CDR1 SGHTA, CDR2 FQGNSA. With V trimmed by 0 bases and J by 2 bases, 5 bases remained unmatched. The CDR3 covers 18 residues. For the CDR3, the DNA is TGTGCCAGCAGCTTAGCGGGGACTAGCGGGACCCTCACAGATACGCAGTATTTT. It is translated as CASSLAGTSGTLTDTQYF.

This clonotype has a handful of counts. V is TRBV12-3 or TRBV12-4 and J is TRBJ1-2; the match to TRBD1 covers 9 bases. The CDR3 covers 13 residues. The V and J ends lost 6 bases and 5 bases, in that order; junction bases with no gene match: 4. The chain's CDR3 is CASRTGTGYGYTF. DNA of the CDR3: TGTGCCAGCAGAACCGGGACAGGGTATGGCTACACCTTC.

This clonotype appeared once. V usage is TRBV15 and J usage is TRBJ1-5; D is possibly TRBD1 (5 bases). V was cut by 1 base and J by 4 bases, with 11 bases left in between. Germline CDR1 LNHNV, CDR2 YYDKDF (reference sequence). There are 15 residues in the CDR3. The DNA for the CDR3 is TGTGCCACCAGCAGAGGCCGGGGACCAAATCAGCCCCAGCATTTT. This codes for CATSRGRGPNQPQHF.

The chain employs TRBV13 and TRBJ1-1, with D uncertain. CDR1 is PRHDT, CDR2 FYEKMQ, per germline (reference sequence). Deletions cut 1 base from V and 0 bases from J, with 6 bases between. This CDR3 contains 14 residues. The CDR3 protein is CASSLAVVNTEAFF. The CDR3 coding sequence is TGTGCCAGCAGCTTAGCCGTGGTGAACACTGAAGCTTTCTTT.

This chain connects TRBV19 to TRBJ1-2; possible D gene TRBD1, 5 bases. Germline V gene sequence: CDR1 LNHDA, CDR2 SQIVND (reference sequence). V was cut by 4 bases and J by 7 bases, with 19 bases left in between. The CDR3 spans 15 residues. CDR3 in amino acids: CASSTRTPGVIGYTF. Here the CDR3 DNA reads TGTGCCAGTAGTACCCGGACACCGGGGGTTATTGGCTACACCTTC. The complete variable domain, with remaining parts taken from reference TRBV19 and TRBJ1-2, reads DGGITQSPKYLFRKEGQNVTLSCEQNLNHDAMYWYRQDPGQGLRLIYYSQIVNDFQKGDIAEGYSVSREKKESFPLTVTSAQKNPTAFYLCASSTRTPGVIGYTFGSGTRLTVV.

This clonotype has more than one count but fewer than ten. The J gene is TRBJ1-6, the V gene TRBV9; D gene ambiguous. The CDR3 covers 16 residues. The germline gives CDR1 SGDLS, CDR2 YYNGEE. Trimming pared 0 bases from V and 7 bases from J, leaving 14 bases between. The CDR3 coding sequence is TGTGCCAGCAGCGTAGAGGGCCGATCCTCCAATTCACCCCTCCACTTT. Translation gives CASSVEGRSSNSPLHF.